This T cell receptor (beta chain) was identified in a study of a mutant IDH1 vaccine in newly diagnosed glioma. For the study at large: Sex distribution of treated patients was approximately 60% male and about 40% female; mean age was around 40 years.

Sequencing used immunoSEQ multiplex PCR; TCRdb keeps in-frame clones, though not all of them. The table has 70,000 to 90,000 clones, roughly 91% seen once; the top ten hold about 0.6%. The time point denotes: week 5, during vaccination. Alongside topical imiquimod, each dose of vaccine comprised 300 ug of mutant IDH1 20-mer peptide. This clone has just one count. The antigen remains undetermined. Sample: PBMCs, taken from a glioma patient whose treatment included an IDH1 peptide vaccine. The receptor comes from a woman aged 50 to 60 with glioma.

The CDR3 DNA follows: TGTGCCAGCTCACCACACATTGCTGGGGAGGGCACTGAAGCTTTCTTT. Encoded protein: CASSPHIAGEGTEAFF. The gene calls are TRBV18 and TRBJ1-1; D gene uncertain. V shed 1 base and J shed 4 bases, with 16 bases lying between them. Germline CDR1 and CDR2: KGHSH and LQKENI. The CDR3 length is 16 residues.